This TCR beta chain was retrieved from a study of B cell selection in AIRE deficiency (dated by TCRdb to between 2018 and 2021). For the study in its entirety: Researchers compared TCRbeta repertoires of sorted blood CD4+ conventional T cells and regulatory T cells in AIRE-deficient patients with those in healthy controls. The TCR-sequenced cohort comprised roughly 5 AIRE-deficient APECED patients and roughly 5 healthy control donors.

TCRbeta chain sequencing was performed with the immunoSEQ platform. As for how the authors treated the data: When conventional T cell repertoires were pooled, 85,000 to 120,000 distinct in-frame TCRbeta sequences were obtained from patients and approximately 1.5x10^5 from healthy donors. Public Treg TCRbeta sequences were defined as those shared by two or more individuals and were then searched for in Tconv repertoires. To test for differences between groups, Mann-Whitney U tests with Bonferroni-Dunn correction were run in GraphPad Prism 7.03. As stored in TCRdb, this immuneACCESS dataset retains in-frame rearrangements with V and J assigned. A fraction of the clones does not appear; measured against another copy, unresolved V genes explain less than half of the discrepancy, and the remainder lacks a known reason. V and J calls plus clone size are reproduced from that table; the DNA served to infer D and trimming. The sample contains some 24,000 clones, just under 97% of them found a single time. The ten largest make up just over 0.2% of the sample.

Paper-wide results and their limitations: Among approximately 3,500 shared Treg TCRbeta sequences, 30% to 35% were shared exclusively among healthy donors and approximately 10% exclusively among patients, which suggests that Treg selection is less efficient in the absence of AIRE. Only TCRbeta chains were sequenced, and approximately 40% of shared healthy-donor Treg sequences were also present in healthy Tconv cells, possibly due to differing TCRalpha chains. TCRBV gene usage, CDR3 length and TCR diversity in Tconv and Treg cells from AIRE-deficient patients were found to be similar to those in cells from healthy donors. Roughly a third of the Treg TCRbeta sequences shared among healthy donors were found in patient Tconv cells, which suggests that Treg-biased clones were diverted into the Tconv compartment. Shared Treg sequences had shorter CDR3s, reflecting a bias toward rearrangements with few non-templated nucleotide insertions.

For sorting, conventional CD4 T cells were defined as CD4+CD127+ cells. AIRE-deficient patients had APECED syndrome. Sorting of Tconv and Treg cells intended for TCRbeta sequencing was performed on a FACSAria flow cytometer. Sorted cells were collected in 5-ml round-bottom polystyrene tubes, and dry cell pellets were stored frozen at -80 degrees C prior to sequencing. Sequences LNHDA (CDR1) and SQIVND (CDR2) are obtained from the germline V gene (reference sequence). Inclusive of the bounding cysteine and phenylalanine, the CDR3 is 14 residues long. Left in the record is the CDR3 DNA by itself, 42 bases read in frame from the first base. V lost 4 bases and J lost 7 bases, and the count of bases not matched to a germline gene is 5. As regards this clone: Its antigen is still unknown. The record has no base qualities; no much larger clone is one base away.

The receptor chain draws on TRBV19 and TRBJ1-5; TRBD1 lines up with 9 middle nucleotides. This clonotype was obtained from a human donor with AIRE deficiency. The sample comprised conventional CD4+ T cells sorted from PBMCs. For the CDR3, the sequence is CASSTGTGLQPQHF. The nucleotide sequence reads as follows: TGTGCCAGTAGTACCGGGACAGGGTTACAGCCCCAGCATTTT.